A selection of T cell receptor beta chains follows, all from one sample in a study of blood T cell repertoires in COVID-19. Assay used: immunoSEQ multiplex PCR; TCRdb lists only in-frame clones, some missing. Here the sample spans 200,000 to 250,000 clones, 70% to 90% being singletons. Sequencing was performed on peripheral blood. Receptors were obtained from a man aged 35-49 years with acute or convalescent COVID-19. Each CDR3 is given with its conserved first and last residue. The order of the fields is V gene, J gene, clone size, D gene, CDR3 protein, CDR3 DNA. A D gene is named only where the DNA matches it firmly. Expanded clones get a size class; other rows say once, few or many, or leave the size out.

V gene: TRBV18; J gene: TRBJ1-2; clone size: -; D gene: TRBD1; CDR3 protein: CASSPLAADRANGYTF; CDR3 DNA: TGTGCCAGCTCACCACTGGCAGCGGACAGGGCAAATGGCTACACCTTC
V gene: TRBV7-2; J gene: TRBJ1-2; clone size: -; D gene: TRBD1; CDR3 protein: CASSTSGTESWGYTF; CDR3 DNA: TGTGCCAGCAGCACGTCCGGGACAGAAAGTTGGGGCTACACCTTC
V gene: TRBV5-1; J gene: TRBJ2-1; clone size: -; D gene: -; CDR3 protein: CASSLGGPYNEQFF; CDR3 DNA: TGCGCCAGCAGCTTGGGGGGCCCGTACAATGAGCAGTTCTTC
V gene: TRBV14; J gene: TRBJ2-5; clone size: once; D gene: TRBD2; CDR3 protein: CASGLAGTETQYF; CDR3 DNA: TGTGCCAGCGGACTAGCGGGGACAGAGACCCAGTACTTC
V gene: TRBV7-7; J gene: TRBJ2-2; clone size: -; D gene: -; CDR3 protein: CASSFGGATTGELFF; CDR3 DNA: TGTGCCAGCAGCTTCGGCGGGGCAACCACCGGGGAGCTGTTTTTT
V gene: TRBV9; J gene: TRBJ2-1; clone size: -; D gene: TRBD2; CDR3 protein: CASSGLAGGYNEQFF; CDR3 DNA: TGTGCCAGCAGCGGACTAGCGGGGGGATATAATGAGCAGTTCTTC
V gene: TRBV18; J gene: TRBJ1-1; clone size: -; D gene: TRBD1; CDR3 protein: CASSPQTGIGRAFF; CDR3 DNA: TGTGCCAGCTCACCCCAGACAGGGATTGGGAGAGCTTTCTTT
V gene: TRBV3-1/TRBV3-2; J gene: TRBJ2-7; clone size: -; D gene: -; CDR3 protein: CASSAGQRAYEQYF; CDR3 DNA: TGTGCCAGCAGCGCAGGACAGAGAGCCTACGAGCAGTACTTC
V gene: TRBV15; J gene: TRBJ1-4; clone size: -; D gene: TRBD1; CDR3 protein: CATSRDLGQGSEKLFF; CDR3 DNA: TGTGCCACCAGCAGAGATCTTGGACAGGGTAGCGAAAAACTGTTTTTT
V gene: TRBV7-3; J gene: TRBJ1-1; clone size: -; D gene: -; CDR3 protein: CASSFDIGSRTEAFF; CDR3 DNA: TGTGCCAGCAGCTTCGATATTGGGTCGCGGACTGAAGCTTTCTTT
V gene: TRBV29-1; J gene: TRBJ2-1; clone size: -; D gene: TRBD2; CDR3 protein: CSVEPGTSGVNEQFF; CDR3 DNA: TGCAGCGTTGAACCCGGGACTAGCGGGGTGAATGAGCAGTTCTTC
V gene: TRBV4-1; J gene: TRBJ2-2; clone size: -; D gene: -; CDR3 protein: CASSQAGFANTGELFF; CDR3 DNA: TGCGCCAGCAGCCAGGCAGGGTTCGCGAACACCGGGGAGCTGTTTTTT
V gene: TRBV5-5; J gene: TRBJ1-1; clone size: once; D gene: -; CDR3 protein: CASTSYLEAFF; CDR3 DNA: TGTGCCAGCACCTCGTATCTTGAAGCTTTCTTT
V gene: TRBV18; J gene: TRBJ2-7; clone size: -; D gene: -; CDR3 protein: CASSRSREQTSEQYF; CDR3 DNA: TGTGCCAGCTCACGAAGCAGGGAACAGACCAGTGAGCAGTACTTC
V gene: TRBV7-9; J gene: TRBJ2-5; clone size: -; D gene: TRBD2; CDR3 protein: CASSPSGGKGKTQYF; CDR3 DNA: TGTGCCAGCAGCCCCAGCGGGGGCAAGGGGAAGACCCAGTACTTC
V gene: TRBV11-2; J gene: TRBJ2-1; clone size: -; D gene: -; CDR3 protein: CASSLGLNNEQFF; CDR3 DNA: TGTGCCAGCAGCTTAGGCCTAAACAATGAGCAGTTCTTC
V gene: TRBV5-8; J gene: TRBJ1-2; clone size: -; D gene: -; CDR3 protein: CASSRRQAQGYGYTF; CDR3 DNA: TGTGCCAGCAGCCGCCGACAGGCCCAGGGCTATGGCTACACCTTC
V gene: TRBV5-1; J gene: TRBJ2-2; clone size: -; D gene: TRBD1; CDR3 protein: CASSLVAGGAVGELFF; CDR3 DNA: TGCGCCAGCAGCTTGGTGGCAGGGGGCGCGGTCGGGGAGCTGTTTTTT
V gene: TRBV19; J gene: TRBJ1-2; clone size: few; D gene: -; CDR3 protein: CASSLRGNRENYGYTF; CDR3 DNA: TGTGCCAGTAGTCTACGGGGAAACAGGGAGAATTATGGCTACACCTTC
V gene: TRBV12-3/TRBV12-4; J gene: TRBJ1-1; clone size: -; D gene: TRBD1; CDR3 protein: CASSSQTGTEAFF; CDR3 DNA: TGTGCCAGCAGTTCCCAGACAGGGACTGAAGCTTTCTTT
V gene: TRBV7-9; J gene: TRBJ2-6; clone size: -; D gene: TRBD1; CDR3 protein: CASSEGTGGSEGANVLTF; CDR3 DNA: TGTGCCAGCAGCGAAGGGACAGGGGGCTCGGAAGGGGCCAACGTCCTGACTTTC
V gene: TRBV14; J gene: TRBJ2-4; clone size: once; D gene: -; CDR3 protein: CASSQGQGNIQYF; CDR3 DNA: TGTGCCAGCAGCCAGGGGCAGGGAAACATTCAGTACTTC
V gene: TRBV9; J gene: TRBJ1-2; clone size: few; D gene: -; CDR3 protein: CASSTGEPGGYTF; CDR3 DNA: TGTGCCAGCAGCACTGGAGAGCCTGGTGGCTACACCTTC
V gene: TRBV13; J gene: TRBJ2-1; clone size: -; D gene: TRBD2; CDR3 protein: CASSLTSGGFFNEQFF; CDR3 DNA: TGTGCCAGCAGCTTAACTAGCGGGGGGTTCTTCAATGAGCAGTTCTTC
V gene: TRBV7-2; J gene: TRBJ1-1; clone size: once; D gene: -; CDR3 protein: CASSLTGIVAFF; CDR3 DNA: TGTGCCAGCAGCCTTACAGGGATTGTAGCTTTCTTT
V gene: TRBV6-5; J gene: TRBJ1-5; clone size: -; D gene: -; CDR3 protein: CASSSGYSNQPQHF; CDR3 DNA: TGTGCCAGCAGTTCAGGTTATAGCAATCAGCCCCAGCATTTT
V gene: TRBV2; J gene: TRBJ2-2; clone size: -; D gene: TRBD1; CDR3 protein: CASSGETGTGELFF; CDR3 DNA: TGTGCCAGCAGTGGAGAGACAGGGACCGGGGAGCTGTTTTTT
V gene: TRBV19; J gene: TRBJ2-4; clone size: -; D gene: TRBD1; CDR3 protein: CASSPGQNLAKNIQYF; CDR3 DNA: TGTGCCAGTAGTCCGGGACAGAACCTAGCCAAAAACATTCAGTACTTC
V gene: TRBV5-1; J gene: TRBJ2-2; clone size: -; D gene: -; CDR3 protein: CASSEGAGPGELFF; CDR3 DNA: TGCGCCAGCAGCGAGGGAGCGGGCCCCGGGGAGCTGTTTTTT
V gene: TRBV10-3; J gene: TRBJ2-7; clone size: once; D gene: -; CDR3 protein: CAIGGSSSYEQYF; CDR3 DNA: TGTGCCATCGGGGGGTCAAGCTCCTACGAGCAGTACTTC
V gene: TRBV5-6; J gene: TRBJ1-2; clone size: -; D gene: -; CDR3 protein: CASSLERARGYTF; CDR3 DNA: TGTGCCAGCAGCTTGGAAAGAGCGAGAGGCTACACCTTC
V gene: TRBV9; J gene: TRBJ2-7; clone size: -; D gene: TRBD1; CDR3 protein: CASSEGTGTSYEQYF; CDR3 DNA: TGTGCCAGCAGCGAGGGGACAGGCACTTCTTACGAGCAGTACTTC
V gene: TRBV6-2/TRBV6-3; J gene: TRBJ1-1; clone size: -; D gene: -; CDR3 protein: CASSPRGLGTEAFF; CDR3 DNA: TGTGCCAGCAGCCCCAGGGGATTAGGCACTGAAGCTTTCTTT
V gene: TRBV15; J gene: TRBJ1-1; clone size: -; D gene: TRBD1; CDR3 protein: CATSTTATGVTEAFF; CDR3 DNA: TGTGCCACCAGCACCACCGCGACAGGGGTCACTGAAGCTTTCTTT
V gene: TRBV6-5; J gene: TRBJ1-2; clone size: -; D gene: TRBD1; CDR3 protein: CASRTGYYGYTF; CDR3 DNA: TGTGCCAGCAGGACAGGGTACTATGGCTACACCTTC
V gene: TRBV9; J gene: TRBJ2-3; clone size: -; D gene: -; CDR3 protein: CASSDRVTDTQYF; CDR3 DNA: TGTGCCAGCAGCGACAGGGTCACCGATACGCAGTATTTT
V gene: TRBV6-5; J gene: TRBJ1-1; clone size: -; D gene: TRBD1; CDR3 protein: CASSYTGGRTEAFF; CDR3 DNA: TGTGCCAGCAGTTATACAGGGGGCCGCACTGAAGCTTTCTTT
V gene: TRBV5-1; J gene: TRBJ2-3; clone size: few; D gene: -; CDR3 protein: CASAEPTGPDTQYF; CDR3 DNA: TGCGCCAGCGCTGAACCTACAGGGCCAGATACGCAGTATTTT
V gene: TRBV19; J gene: TRBJ1-1; clone size: -; D gene: -; CDR3 protein: CASSLNSVLNTEAFF; CDR3 DNA: TGTGCCAGTAGTCTTAATTCGGTTTTGAACACTGAAGCTTTCTTT
V gene: TRBV27; J gene: TRBJ2-5; clone size: -; D gene: -; CDR3 protein: CASSLWGGSQETQYF; CDR3 DNA: TGTGCCAGCAGTTTATGGGGAGGCTCTCAGGAGACCCAGTACTTC
V gene: TRBV7-2; J gene: TRBJ1-1; clone size: -; D gene: -; CDR3 protein: CASSLVTGYTEAFF; CDR3 DNA: TGTGCCAGCAGCCTAGTAACGGGGTACACTGAAGCTTTCTTT
V gene: TRBV11-3; J gene: TRBJ1-1; clone size: -; D gene: -; CDR3 protein: CASSSQGQGTEAFF; CDR3 DNA: TGTGCCAGCAGCTCCCAGGGCCAGGGCACTGAAGCTTTCTTT
V gene: TRBV5-6; J gene: TRBJ1-2; clone size: -; D gene: -; CDR3 protein: CASSAGGVNYGYTF; CDR3 DNA: TGTGCCAGCAGCGCGGGAGGGGTAAACTATGGCTACACCTTC
V gene: TRBV7-2; J gene: TRBJ2-7; clone size: -; D gene: TRBD2; CDR3 protein: CASSQLAGGLEQYF; CDR3 DNA: TGTGCCAGCAGCCAACTAGCGGGGGGGCTTGAGCAGTACTTC
V gene: TRBV11-2; J gene: TRBJ2-7; clone size: -; D gene: -; CDR3 protein: CASSLFPTLSSYEQYF; CDR3 DNA: TGTGCCAGCAGCTTATTCCCCACCCTGAGCTCCTACGAGCAGTACTTC
V gene: TRBV18; J gene: TRBJ1-1; clone size: -; D gene: -; CDR3 protein: CASSPRSTETEAFF; CDR3 DNA: TGTGCCAGCTCACCACGTAGTACCGAAACTGAAGCTTTCTTT
V gene: TRBV5-6; J gene: TRBJ1-6; clone size: few; D gene: TRBD1; CDR3 protein: CASTGTGRNSPLHF; CDR3 DNA: TGTGCCAGCACAGGGACAGGGCGGAATTCACCCCTCCACTTT
V gene: TRBV12-3/TRBV12-4; J gene: TRBJ1-1; clone size: -; D gene: -; CDR3 protein: CASSPVRGEAFF; CDR3 DNA: TGTGCCAGCAGCCCAGTGAGAGGGGAAGCTTTCTTT
V gene: TRBV7-9; J gene: TRBJ2-2; clone size: -; D gene: -; CDR3 protein: CASNPGGRAGELFF; CDR3 DNA: TGTGCCAGCAACCCAGGGGGGCGCGCCGGGGAGCTGTTTTTT
V gene: TRBV2; J gene: TRBJ2-2; clone size: once; D gene: -; CDR3 protein: CASSELSGYNTGELFF; CDR3 DNA: TGTGCCAGCAGTGAACTGAGCGGCTATAACACCGGGGAGCTGTTTTTT